Here is one T cell receptor (beta chain) with its context. Its antigen remains unidentified. Only in-frame clones appear in the TCRdb table, and some are missing; sequencing was by immunoSEQ multiplex PCR. The sample holds some 75,000 clones, around 80% seen once. This sample is part of a study of T cell clones after liver transplantation. Overall study: Post-transplant blood was tracked for graft-donor-reactive T cell clones identified in a pre-transplant mixed lymphocyte reaction. Draws occurred before transplant, before withdrawal, and after complete or failed withdrawal.

Findings and limits, study-wide: Donor-reactive sequences fell more than third party-reactive ones, suggesting partial deletion. These preliminary findings come from unstandardized post-transplant sampling times.

J gave up 5 bases and V 4 bases, and 7 bases lay outside the gene matches. The CDR3 has 14 residues. Germline lookup yields CDR1 SGHRS and CDR2 YFSETQ. The sample consisted of CD4+ T cells from blood, taken before liver transplant. The gene calls are TRBV5-1 and TRBJ2-5; 8 bases are shared with TRBD1. The TCR sequence derives from a human donor who received a liver transplant. The CDR3 DNA reads TGCGCCAGCAGCGTTAACAGGGGGAGGGAGACCCAGTACTTC. Amino acids: CASSVNRGRETQYF.